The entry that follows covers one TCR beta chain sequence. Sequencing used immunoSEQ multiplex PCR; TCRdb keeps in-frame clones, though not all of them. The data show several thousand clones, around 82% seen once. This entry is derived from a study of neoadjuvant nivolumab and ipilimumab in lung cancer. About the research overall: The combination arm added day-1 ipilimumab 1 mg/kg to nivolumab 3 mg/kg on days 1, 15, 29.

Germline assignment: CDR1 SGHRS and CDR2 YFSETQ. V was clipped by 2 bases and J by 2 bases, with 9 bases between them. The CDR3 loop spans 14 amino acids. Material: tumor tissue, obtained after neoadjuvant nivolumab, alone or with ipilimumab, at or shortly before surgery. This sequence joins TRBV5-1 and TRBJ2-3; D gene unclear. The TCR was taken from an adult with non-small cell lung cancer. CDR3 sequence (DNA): TGCGCCAGCAGCTTTATCATCGCCACAGATACGCAGTATTTT. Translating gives CASSFIIATDTQYF.